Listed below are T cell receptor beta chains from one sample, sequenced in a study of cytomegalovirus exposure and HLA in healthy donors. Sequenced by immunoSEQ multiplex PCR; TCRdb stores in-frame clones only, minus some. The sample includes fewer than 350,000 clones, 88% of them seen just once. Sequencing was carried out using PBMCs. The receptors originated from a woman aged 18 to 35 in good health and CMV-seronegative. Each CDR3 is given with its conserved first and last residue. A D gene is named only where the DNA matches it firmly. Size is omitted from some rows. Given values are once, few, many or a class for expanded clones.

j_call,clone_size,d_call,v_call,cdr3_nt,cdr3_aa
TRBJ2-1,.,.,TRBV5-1,TGCGCCAGCAGCTTGGAGGGCAGGGGTGGGAATGAGCAGTTCTTC,CASSLEGRGGNEQFF
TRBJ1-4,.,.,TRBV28,TGTGCCAGCAGCGAGGGTTCGGTTGGTGAAAAACTGTTTTTT,CASSEGSVGEKLFF
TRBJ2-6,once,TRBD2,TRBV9,TGTGCCAGCGCCCCCGGGGGGAGGCCTGGGGCCAACGTCCTGACTTTC,CASAPGGRPGANVLTF
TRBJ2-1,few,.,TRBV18,TGTGCCAGCTCACTCCGGGTGGCGTACAATGAGCAGTTCTTC,CASSLRVAYNEQFF
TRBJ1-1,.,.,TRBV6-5,TGTGCCAGCAGTTACTCGGCGACAGTCCACACTGAAGCTTTCTTT,CASSYSATVHTEAFF
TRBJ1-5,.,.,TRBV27,TGTGCCAGCAGTTTAACCCCACAGGGCCATCTTCAGCCCCAGCATTTT,CASSLTPQGHLQPQHF
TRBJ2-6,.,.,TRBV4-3,TGCGCCAGCAGCCAAGGGAGCTTCTCTGGGGCCAACGTCCTGACTTTC,CASSQGSFSGANVLTF
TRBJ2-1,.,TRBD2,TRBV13,TGTGCCAGCAGTCGATTCGGGACTAGCGGGCTCAATGAGCAGTTCTTC,CASSRFGTSGLNEQFF
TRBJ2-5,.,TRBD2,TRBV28,TGTGCCAGCAGGCAAGTCGGAACTAGCGGCCAAGAGACCCAGTACTTC,CASRQVGTSGQETQYF
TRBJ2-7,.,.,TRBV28,TGTGCCAGCAGTTTAGGGTTGGTTTCGGATAGCACCTACGAGCAGTACTTC,CASSLGLVSDSTYEQYF
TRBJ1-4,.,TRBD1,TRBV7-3,TGTGCCAGCAGCTCAACAGGGGCATCGAATGAAAAACTGTTTTTT,CASSSTGASNEKLFF
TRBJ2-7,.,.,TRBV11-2,TGTGCCAGCAGCCGGATTTTATCAGGGGACGAGCAGTACTTC,CASSRILSGDEQYF
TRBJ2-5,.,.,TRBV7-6,TGTGCCAGCAGGACCGCGGGGACCCAGTACTTC,CASRTAGTQYF
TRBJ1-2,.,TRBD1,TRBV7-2,TGTGCCACCCCAGACAGGGACGGGGGCTATGGCTACACCTTC,CATPDRDGGYGYTF
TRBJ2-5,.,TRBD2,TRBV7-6,TGTGCCAGCGCAAGCGGGAGCGGTCCCGGGACCCAGTACTTC,CASASGSGPGTQYF
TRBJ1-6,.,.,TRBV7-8,TGTGCCAGCAGCTTAGTACAGGGCAATTCACCCCTCCACTTT,CASSLVQGNSPLHF
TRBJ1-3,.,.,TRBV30,TGTGCCTGGAGTGTTCTAGATGGAAACACCATATATTTT,CAWSVLDGNTIYF
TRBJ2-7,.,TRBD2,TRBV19,TGTGCCAGTAGTATAATAGCGGGGTCGGACTACGAGCAGTACTTC,CASSIIAGSDYEQYF
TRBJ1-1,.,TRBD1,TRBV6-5,TGTGCCAGCAGTCCAGGGGGCGAGAGGAACACTGAAGCTTTCTTT,CASSPGGERNTEAFF
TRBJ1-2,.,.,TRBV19,TGTGCCAGTAGTATCCCGAGTCGGAGGGGCTATGGCTACACCTTC,CASSIPSRRGYGYTF
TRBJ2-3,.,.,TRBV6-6,.,CASSSSGGPSDTQYF